The 5 T cell receptor beta chains below were found in one sample sequenced in a study of blood T cell repertoires in COVID-19. Produced via immunoSEQ multiplex PCR; TCRdb's table is partial and in-frame only. The repertoire consists of hundreds of thousands of clones, with approximately 90% occurring once and the leading ten covering 2% to 2.5%. Sequenced material: PBMCs or T cells enriched from blood (not recorded which). Receptor source: a woman aged 60-70 years in a cohort exposed to, infected with or recovered from COVID-19 (not recorded which).

V usage is TRBV4-1 and J usage is TRBJ2-7, with 7 bases identical to TRBD2. This CDR3 spans 15 amino acids. V dropped 2 bases and J dropped 0; count of bases not matched to a gene: 4. Germline-derived CDR1 and CDR2 are MGHRA and YSYEKL. The CDR3 region is CASSQTSAYSYEQYF. CDR3 in DNA: TGCGCCAGCAGCCAAACTAGCGCCTACTCCTACGAGCAGTACTTC.

This clone was seen more than once but under ten times. This chain links TRBV7-9 with TRBJ2-2; tentative D call: TRBD2 (6 bases). Trimming pared 5 bases from V and 6 bases from J, leaving 13 bases between. The CDR3 covers 14 residues. Germline V gives CDR1 SEHNR, CDR2 FQNEAQ (reference sequence). DNA of the CDR3: TGTGCCAGCAGCCCCCAAAGCGGGTCCGGGGAGCTGTTTTTT. This gives the protein CASSPQSGSGELFF.

This sequence joins TRBV11-2 and TRBJ2-7; TRBD2 is a possible D gene (6 bases). This CDR3 comprises 15 residues. The V end lost 1 base, the J end lost 2 bases, and 12 bases lay between the germline ends. CDR1 is SGHAT, CDR2 FQNNGV, per germline. The CDR3 DNA sequence: TGTGCCAGCAGCTTAGTGGACGGAGGGGCCTACGAGCAGTACTTC. Translation gives CASSLVDGGAYEQYF.

This sequence joins TRBV5-5 and TRBJ1-2, with 8 bases lining up with TRBD1. CDR1 and CDR2 (germline): SGHKS, YYEKEE (reference sequence). This CDR3 spans 17 amino acids. V was pared by 1 base and J by 1 base, with 9 bases of the junction left unmatched. CDR3 sequence: CASSLLSGTGRNYGYTF. The CDR3 bases are TGTGCCAGCAGCTTGTTGAGCGGGACAGGCCGTAACTATGGCTACACCTTC.

Regarding this clone: A single base separates this from a much larger clone, so it may be a read error. The chain uses TRBV7-2 and TRBJ1-4; 10 bases align to TRBD1. CDR1 is SGHTA and CDR2 is FQGNSA in the germline V gene. With 5 bases clipped from V and 5 bases from J, the junction kept 2 bases outside the gene matches. The CDR3 runs 14 residues. This CDR3 reads CASSRGQGNEKLFF. CDR3 bases: TGTGCCAGCAGCCGGGGACAGGGGAATGAAAAACTGTTTTTT.